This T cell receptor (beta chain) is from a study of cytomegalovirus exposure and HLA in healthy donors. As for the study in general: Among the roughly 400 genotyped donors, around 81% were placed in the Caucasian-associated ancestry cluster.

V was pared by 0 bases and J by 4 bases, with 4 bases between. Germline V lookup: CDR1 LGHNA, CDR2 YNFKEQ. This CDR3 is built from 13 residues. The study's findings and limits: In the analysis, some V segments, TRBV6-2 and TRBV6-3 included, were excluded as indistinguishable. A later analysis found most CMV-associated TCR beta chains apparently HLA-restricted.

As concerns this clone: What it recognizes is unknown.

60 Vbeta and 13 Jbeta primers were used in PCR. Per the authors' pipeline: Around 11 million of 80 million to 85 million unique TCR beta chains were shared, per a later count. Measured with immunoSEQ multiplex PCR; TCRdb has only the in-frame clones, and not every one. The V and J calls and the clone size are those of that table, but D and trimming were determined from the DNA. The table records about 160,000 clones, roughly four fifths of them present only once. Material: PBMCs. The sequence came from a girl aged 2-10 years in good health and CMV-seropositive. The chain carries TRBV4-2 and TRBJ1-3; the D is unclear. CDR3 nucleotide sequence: TGTGCCAGCAGCCAAGATCAGGGAAACACCATATATTTT. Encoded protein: CASSQDQGNTIYF.